This T cell receptor (beta chain) was sequenced in a study of radiotherapy plus CTLA-4 blockade in lung cancer. Study results and limitations: Blood TCR clones of tumor origin expanded after radiotherapy plus ipilimumab. Per reports, early blood T cell clone dynamics, plus interferon-beta, forecast response most strongly.

With respect to this clone: Its antigen remains unidentified.

Libraries were prepared by immunoSEQ multiplex PCR; TCRdb keeps only in-frame clonotypes and omits some of them. The sample carries 30,000 to 40,000 clones, more than 80% recorded once. The TCR sequence derives from a human donor with non-small cell lung cancer who had stable disease on radiotherapy plus ipilimumab. This specimen consisted of peripheral blood, obtained from a patient treated with radiotherapy plus ipilimumab.

The CDR3 is CASSITGQGYGYTF. The CDR3 bases are TGTGCCAGTAGTATTACGGGACAGGGCTATGGCTACACCTTC. The rearrangement joins TRBV19 to TRBJ1-2, with 9 bases matching TRBD1. V shed 3 bases, J shed 4 bases, and the junction held 3 bases outside the gene matches. The germline CDR1 and CDR2 sequences are LNHDA and SQIVND (reference sequence). The CDR3 runs to 14 residues.